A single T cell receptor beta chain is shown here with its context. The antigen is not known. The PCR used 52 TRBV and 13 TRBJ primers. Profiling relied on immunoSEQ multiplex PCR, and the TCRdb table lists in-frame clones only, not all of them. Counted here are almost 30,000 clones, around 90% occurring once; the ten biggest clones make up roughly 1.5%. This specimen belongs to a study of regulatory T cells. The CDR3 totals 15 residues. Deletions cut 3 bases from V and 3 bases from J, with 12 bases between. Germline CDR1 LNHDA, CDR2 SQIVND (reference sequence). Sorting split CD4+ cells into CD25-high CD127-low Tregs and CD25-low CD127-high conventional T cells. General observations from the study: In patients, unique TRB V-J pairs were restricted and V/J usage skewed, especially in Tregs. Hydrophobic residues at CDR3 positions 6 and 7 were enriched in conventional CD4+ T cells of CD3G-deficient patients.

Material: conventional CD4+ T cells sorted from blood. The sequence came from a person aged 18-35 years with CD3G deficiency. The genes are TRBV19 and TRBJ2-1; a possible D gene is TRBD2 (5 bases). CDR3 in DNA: TGTGCCAGTAGTATGAGGGCTAGCAGCTACAATGAGCAGTTCTTC. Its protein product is CASSMRASSYNEQFF.